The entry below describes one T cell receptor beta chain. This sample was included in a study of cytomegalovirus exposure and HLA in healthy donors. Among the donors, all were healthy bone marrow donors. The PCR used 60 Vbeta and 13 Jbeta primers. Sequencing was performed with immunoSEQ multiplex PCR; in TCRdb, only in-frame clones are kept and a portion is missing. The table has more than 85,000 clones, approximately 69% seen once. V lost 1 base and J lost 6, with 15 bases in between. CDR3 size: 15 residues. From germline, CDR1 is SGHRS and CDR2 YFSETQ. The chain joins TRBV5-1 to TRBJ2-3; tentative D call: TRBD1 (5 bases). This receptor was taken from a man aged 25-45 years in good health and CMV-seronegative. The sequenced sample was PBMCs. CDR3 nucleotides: TGCGCCAGCAGCTTGTCGACGATTGGGGCTGATACGCAGTATTTT. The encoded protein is CASSLSTIGADTQYF.